This T cell receptor beta chain stems from a study of T-cell reconstitution after alpha-beta-depleted transplantation in children. Findings and limits, study-wide: The main origin of T-cell counts and diversity one year after transplant was newly produced T cells. Reported findings indicate that, about two months after transplant, alpha-beta T cells came from several hundred expanded clones, which were derived from non-depleted graft cells. At day 60, the high TCRbeta diversity found in some patients originated from recipient T cells and thymic progenitors that had survived.

Remarks on this clonotype: Its antigen remains unknown.

Germline CDR1 reads SGHRS; CDR2 reads YFSETQ. J gave up 6 bases and V 2 bases, and 10 bases lay outside the gene matches. The CDR3 length is 16 residues. Unique molecular identifiers were built into the TCRbeta library. Via MiXCR, TCRdb re-called the PCR reads, giving one row per CDR3 protein. In the table there are roughly 570,000 distinct CDR3 sequences, roughly 27% of which are singletons. This TCR was sampled from a boy under three years old with Wiskott-Aldrich syndrome, due to receive a stem cell transplant. The chain links TRBV5-1 to TRBJ2-3; TRBD2 agrees at 9 bases. This material consisted of PBMCs, taken before TCRalphabeta/CD19-depleted stem cell transplant. The CDR3 sequence is CASSFPSGLAGDTQYF. The CDR3 region has the DNA TGCGCCAGCAGCTTCCCCTCGGGACTAGCAGGGGATACGCAGTATTTT.